A selection of T cell receptor beta chains follows, all from one sample in a study of T-cell reconstitution after alpha-beta-depleted transplantation in children. TCRdb independently ran MiXCR on the PCR reads; one entry per CDR3 protein. This table holds 230,000 or so distinct CDR3 sequences, 12% found once. Sequenced here: PBMCs from the stem cell graft donor, sampled from the stem cell graft. The receptors were sampled from a human donor who donated a stem cell graft to a child with acute lymphoblastic leukemia. Both conserved end residues are part of each CDR3. Fields, in order: CDR3 protein, V gene, D gene, J gene. A D gene is named only where the DNA matches it firmly.

CATSRDSGVSPLHF,TRBV15,-,TRBJ1-6
CASSLELAGGRSEQFF,TRBV7-2,TRBD2,TRBJ2-1
CSARDPEETKLFF,TRBV20-1,-,TRBJ2-2
CASSSRGGAVYGYTF,TRBV7-9,-,TRBJ1-2
CASSRAFTGLGVNIPDTEAFF,TRBV27,-,TRBJ1-1
CASSERSGTSGSVANTGELFF,TRBV9,TRBD2,TRBJ2-2
CASSPTSGALYNEQFF,TRBV28,TRBD2,TRBJ2-1
CASGLTNTGELFF,TRBV6-1,-,TRBJ2-2
CASSPTDLFTEAFF,TRBV12-3/TRBV12-4,-,TRBJ1-1
CASSPGLSGGNLRTDTQYF,TRBV7-3,TRBD2,TRBJ2-3
CSARDRGANVLTF,TRBV20-1,-,TRBJ2-6
CASSLGHSTNEKLFF,TRBV11-2,-,TRBJ1-4
CASGWGQNTEAFF,TRBV6-5,-,TRBJ1-1
CASSRPGPNPLEQYF,TRBV7-9,-,TRBJ2-7
CASSPDRDEKLFF,TRBV18,TRBD1,TRBJ1-4
CASSFSRDRDEQYF,TRBV7-2,-,TRBJ2-7
CASSYEVDTGELFF,TRBV6-5,-,TRBJ2-2
CASKEDSGNTIYF,TRBV2,-,TRBJ1-3
CASSFDRGAYGYTF,TRBV12-3/TRBV12-4,-,TRBJ1-2
CAISDVYSPYEQYF,TRBV10-3,-,TRBJ2-7
CASSASLAGNTDTQYF,TRBV7-9,TRBD2,TRBJ2-3
CASSDPANTGELFF,TRBV25-1,-,TRBJ2-2
CASSPGLAGEQYF,TRBV9,TRBD2,TRBJ2-7
CASSSGTVPQYF,TRBV7-2,TRBD1,TRBJ2-7
CASSPMGVETQYF,TRBV7-6,-,TRBJ2-5
CSASTGTVNTEAFF,TRBV20-1,-,TRBJ1-1
CSARTYRGSYNEQFF,TRBV20-1,-,TRBJ2-1
CARSVDPPGPGAYEQYF,TRBV5-3,-,TRBJ2-7
CASSDHRTYEQYF,TRBV6-1,-,TRBJ2-7
CASSTQGGNTEAFF,TRBV28,-,TRBJ1-1
CASSSRVAGANVLTF,TRBV5-1,-,TRBJ2-6
CSATPGSSYNEQFF,TRBV20-1,-,TRBJ2-1
CASSPEASGGTGELFF,TRBV5-1,TRBD2,TRBJ2-2
CSVQALREDLTYEQYF,TRBV29-1,TRBD2,TRBJ2-7
CASSYPEGETQYF,TRBV6-5,-,TRBJ2-5
CASSPGTSDQETQYF,TRBV7-3,TRBD2,TRBJ2-5
CASSRDVSSYEQYF,TRBV7-8,-,TRBJ2-7
CALAPFTSTDTQYF,TRBV6-1,-,TRBJ2-3
CASTTLGTDNEKLFF,TRBV7-9,-,TRBJ1-4
CASSPPGQSAVRTF,TRBV7-9,TRBD1,TRBJ1-2
CSGRDSVFEQYF,TRBV29-1,TRBD1,TRBJ2-7
CASTGTVTGELFF,TRBV4-2,TRBD1,TRBJ2-2
CASSLQGGGYYNEQFF,TRBV9,-,TRBJ2-1
CSVAGFRGGLNEQFF,TRBV29-1,TRBD2,TRBJ2-1
CACLREGRGYGYTF,TRBV30,-,TRBJ1-2
CASSPLADTRYF,TRBV7-2,-,TRBJ2-3
CSARGLAGRGTGELFF,TRBV20-1,TRBD2,TRBJ2-2
CATSDVQGASMHEQFF,TRBV24-1,TRBD1,TRBJ2-1
CASSSAGGTYEQYF,TRBV5-1,TRBD2,TRBJ2-7
CASSLVGRAPNTEAFF,TRBV5-1,-,TRBJ1-1
CAGSLLGLAGGPYEQYF,TRBV7-2,TRBD2,TRBJ2-7